This entry lists 4 T cell receptor beta chains sequenced from one sample in a study of shared T cell receptors in the human thymus. Profiled with immunoSEQ multiplex PCR; TCRdb holds only in-frame clones, not every one. Of some 660,000 clones listed, more than 70% were seen once; the top ten hold under 0.01%. The sample also formed part of further work on human thymus T cells.

Sequencing used thymocytes. The origin of the receptors is a boy less than two years old with a congenital heart defect.

This chain joins TRBV14 and TRBJ2-1, with D possibly being TRBD2 (6 bases). The ends were cut back, 3 bases at V and 15 bases at J, with 12 bases in the middle. The CDR3 has 11 residues. Germline assignment: CDR1 SGHDN and CDR2 FVKESK. CDR3 protein: CASSQRDRGFF. CDR3 nucleotides: TGTGCCAGCAGCCAGCGGGACCGGGGGTTCTTC.

This chain links TRBV5-1 with TRBJ2-1; TRBD2 aligns across 9 bases. Germline V gene lookup returns CDR1 SGHRS and CDR2 YFSETQ. The CDR3 covers 14 residues. V trimming: 6 bases; J trimming: 6 bases; junction bases outside the gene matches: 7. This chain's CDR3 is CASIAGAGFNEQFF. DNA for the CDR3: TGCGCCAGCATAGCGGGAGCGGGGTTCAATGAGCAGTTCTTC.

The V call is TRBV10-3, the J call TRBJ2-4; no definite D call. V lost 0 bases and J 0 bases, leaving 12 bases between the germline ends. The germline CDR1 and CDR2 sequences are ENHRY and SYGVKD. There are 17 residues in the CDR3. DNA of the CDR3: TGTGCCATCAGTGAGTCGCCCTTAATACTAGCCAAAAACATTCAGTACTTC. Encoded protein: CAISESPLILAKNIQYF.

V and J are TRBV6-5 and TRBJ1-5, with D possibly TRBD1 on 5 matching bases. The CDR3 is 16 residues long. The V gene lost 4 bases and the J gene lost 6 bases, with 19 bases spanning the gap. CDR1 is MNHEY, CDR2 SVGAGI, per germline. The CDR3 is CASSWGGVEVRQPQHF. In nucleotides, the CDR3 is TGTGCCAGCAGTTGGGGCGGGGTCGAAGTTCGTCAGCCCCAGCATTTT.